This is a list of T cell receptor beta chains from one sample in a study of T cell repertoires in cytomegalovirus infection. TCRdb redid the calling of the reads with MiXCR, one entry per CDR3 protein. The sample has about 110,000 distinct CDR3 sequences, about 28% seen once. These TCRs are of unknown antigen specificity. The input for sequencing was CD8+ T cells from cultured PBMCs, taken from culture after CMV antigen stimulation. These receptors were collected from a human donor in good health (CMV status not recorded). Some clones in this sample may be carry-over from other donors' samples. Both conserved end residues are part of each CDR3. D genes are given only for firm matches. Clone sizes are given selectively: once, few, many, or a class where the clone is expanded.

clone_size j_call d_call v_call cdr3_nt cdr3_aa
NA TRBJ2-5 NA TRBV20-1 TGCACCCCAGGAACACTCAAAGAGACCCAGTACTTC CTPGTLKETQYF
NA TRBJ2-1 NA TRBV7-6 TGTGCCAGCAGCTTCGTCCCGCGCGAGCAGTTCTTC CASSFVPREQFF
NA TRBJ2-7 TRBD1 TRBV28 TGTGCCAGCAGTTTGTTCGGTGGGACAGGGGGTCGGCTGCACGAGCAGTACTTC CASSLFGGTGGRLHEQYF
few TRBJ2-5 NA TRBV2 TGTGCCAGCACCGAGGGGCGGCTCCAAGAGACCCAGTACTTC CASTEGRLQETQYF
NA TRBJ1-4 NA TRBV28 TGTGCCAGCAGTTTATGGCGGGGCCGAGGGGAAAAACTGTTTTTT CASSLWRGRGEKLFF
many TRBJ1-1 NA TRBV7-6 TGTGCCAGCAGCTTAGCCTTGACAGACCTGAACACTGAAGCTTTCTTT CASSLALTDLNTEAFF
NA TRBJ1-1 NA TRBV27 TGTGCCAGCAGTTTATTTATCGGGGGCACTGAAGCTTTCTTT CASSLFIGGTEAFF
NA TRBJ2-7 NA TRBV10-3 TGTGCCATCAGGGGGCTCAGCTCCTACGAGCAGTACTTC CAIRGLSSYEQYF
few TRBJ1-1 NA TRBV2 TGTGCCAGCAGTTATCCCGGGGCTAACACTGAAGCTTTCTTT CASSYPGANTEAFF
NA TRBJ1-2 TRBD1 TRBV5-1 TGCGCCAGCAGCGCGGGACAGGGAAATCTCTATGGCTACACCTTC CASSAGQGNLYGYTF
few TRBJ1-1 NA TRBV19 TGTGCCAGTAAAACGGGAAACACTGAAGCTTTCTTT CASKTGNTEAFF
few TRBJ2-7 NA TRBV4-1 TGCGCCAGCAGCCAAGCGGGCGGACTTGGTGAGGAGCAGTACTTC CASSQAGGLGEEQYF
NA TRBJ2-1 TRBD2 TRBV14 TGTGCCAGCAGCCGCGGGACTAGCGGGTACAATGAGCAGTTCTTC CASSRGTSGYNEQFF
NA TRBJ2-7 NA TRBV4-1 TGCGCCAGCAGCCAAGATAAACAACAGGCTTACGAGCAGTACTTC CASSQDKQQAYEQYF
NA TRBJ2-5 TRBD2 TRBV6-6 TGTGCCAGCAGTTACCATAGCGGGGTTGAGACCCAGTACTTC CASSYHSGVETQYF
NA TRBJ1-2 TRBD1 TRBV14 TGTGCCAGCAGCCGTGGACAGGTAGCTTATGGCTACACCTTC CASSRGQVAYGYTF
NA TRBJ2-1 NA TRBV19 TGTGCCAGTAGCCCCCGGGATTACTCCTACAATGAGCAGTTCTTC CASSPRDYSYNEQFF
NA TRBJ1-1 TRBD1 TRBV15 TGTGCCACCAGCCCTCGGACAGGGAGGTTCACTGAAGCTTTCTTT CATSPRTGRFTEAFF
NA TRBJ2-7 NA TRBV2 TGTGCCAGCAGTCCAGTGGGGGGGGCCAAATACGAGCAGTACTTC CASSPVGGAKYEQYF
many TRBJ2-3 TRBD2 TRBV7-9 TGTGCCAGCAGCCCCCGGACTAGCGGGGACCTAGTGGATACGCAGTATTTT CASSPRTSGDLVDTQYF